A selection of T cell receptor beta chains follows, all from one sample in a study of blood T cell repertoires in COVID-19. Measured with immunoSEQ multiplex PCR; TCRdb has only the in-frame clones, and not every one. The sample lists a few hundred thousand clones, roughly 89% occurring once. Sample: peripheral blood. The receptors come from a woman in her 40s with COVID-19, enrolled during active disease. The CDR3 runs from the conserved cysteine through the conserved F or W. The D gene is left open where the match is weak. A row's size may be missing; if present it is once, few, many or a size class.

>TRBD1|TRBV5-8|TRBJ2-7|-
TGTGCCAGCAGGACCCGGGACAGGGAATATGGAGAGCAGTACTTC
CASRTRDREYGEQYF
>-|TRBV7-9|TRBJ2-1|-
TGTGCCAGCAGCTCCCGAGGAGGGGAGCCCCCCTCCTACAATGAGCAGTTCTTC
CASSSRGGEPPSYNEQFF
>-|TRBV19|TRBJ2-7|-
TGTGCCAGTATGGCCACCCCTTGCGAGCAGTACTTC
CASMATPCEQYF
>TRBD2|TRBV9|TRBJ2-2|-
TGTGCCAGCGCGGGGGTGCCCAACACCGGGGAGCTGTTTTTT
CASAGVPNTGELFF
>TRBD1|TRBV25-1|TRBJ2-4|-
TGTGCCAGCGCAGGGGGAACGGGAAACATTCAGTACTTC
CASAGGTGNIQYF
>TRBD1|TRBV4-3|TRBJ2-2|-
TGCGCCAGCAGCCATCCGGGACAGGGGGGCACCGGGGAGCTGTTTTTT
CASSHPGQGGTGELFF
>-|TRBV7-2|TRBJ1-2|-
TGTGCCAGCAGCTTAGATCCAGGTCCGGGAGGCTACACCTTC
CASSLDPGPGGYTF
>TRBD1|TRBV6-1|TRBJ1-4|-
TGTGCCAGCAGTGAAGAATGGGGGACAGGGGATGAAAAACTGTTTTTT
CASSEEWGTGDEKLFF
>-|TRBV7-2|TRBJ1-3|once
TGTGCCAGCAGCTCGCAGGTCAGGGACTCTGGAAACACCATATATTTT
CASSSQVRDSGNTIYF
>TRBD2|TRBV9|TRBJ2-7|-
TGTGCCAGCAGCGTAGGTCTAGCGGGGTACTCCTACGAGCAGTACTTC
CASSVGLAGYSYEQYF
>TRBD1|TRBV6-5|TRBJ1-1|-
TGTGCCAGCAGTCCCGGGACAGGGTACACTGAAGCTTTCTTT
CASSPGTGYTEAFF
>-|TRBV6-5|TRBJ1-2|-
TGTGCCAGCAAAGGACAGATTACTAGCTATGGCTACACCTTC
CASKGQITSYGYTF
>TRBD1|TRBV7-2|TRBJ2-5|once
TGTGCCAGCAGAAACGACAGGGGGCATGGGACCCAGTACTTC
CASRNDRGHGTQYF
>TRBD1|TRBV7-2|TRBJ1-5|once
TGTGCCAGCAGCTGGACAGGGGCCCTCAATCAGCCCCAGCATTTT
CASSWTGALNQPQHF
>TRBD1|TRBV7-2|TRBJ1-4|-
TGTGCCAGCAGCTCGGGACAGGGGCGTGAAAAACTGTTTTTT
CASSSGQGREKLFF
>TRBD1|TRBV11-2|TRBJ1-1|-
TGTGCCAGCAGCCAATACAGGGGCCGGTCTGAAGCTTTCTTT
CASSQYRGRSEAFF
>-|TRBV28|TRBJ2-3|-
TGTGCCAGCAGTGGGCAGCGGAGTAGGGATACGCAGTATTTT
CASSGQRSRDTQYF
>-|TRBV7-2|TRBJ1-3|-
TGTGCCAGCGGAATTCGGCGGAGCTCTGGAAACACCATATATTTT
CASGIRRSSGNTIYF
>TRBD1|TRBV7-9|TRBJ2-3|-
TGTGCCAGCAGCTCCCGGACAGGTTCAGACACAGATACGCAGTATTTT
CASSSRTGSDTDTQYF
>TRBD1|TRBV19|TRBJ1-2|-
TGTGCCAGTACCCTTAACCGGGACAGTATCAATGGCTACACCTTC
CASTLNRDSINGYTF
>TRBD1|TRBV28|TRBJ1-2|-
TGTGCCAGCAGTTCAGGGGGCAGCTCCGGCTATGGCTACACCTTC
CASSSGGSSGYGYTF
>TRBD1|TRBV18|TRBJ2-1|-
TGTGCCAGCTCTCCAGGGACAGGCCTCTACAATGAGCAGTTCTTC
CASSPGTGLYNEQFF
>-|TRBV9|TRBJ1-4|-
TGTGCCAGCAGCGTAGTAGCAGGGGAAAAACTGTTTTTT
CASSVVAGEKLFF
>TRBD1|TRBV5-4|TRBJ2-7|-
TGTGCCAGCAGCCGGGGACAGGTTGAGCGAAAGTCCTACGAGCAGTACTTC
CASSRGQVERKSYEQYF
>-|TRBV2|TRBJ1-2|-
TGTGCCAGCAGTGAACGTGGCGACAGGAGAAACTATGGCTACACCTTC
CASSERGDRRNYGYTF
>-|TRBV28|TRBJ2-7|-
TGTGCCAGCAGTTCCCATAAGGTTGGGTGGGGAGATTACGAGCAGTACTTC
CASSSHKVGWGDYEQYF
>-|TRBV4-3|TRBJ1-4|-
TGCGCCAGCAGCCGAAGACAGTTCGCTAGTTTAGGTGAAAAACTGTTTTTT
CASSRRQFASLGEKLFF
>TRBD2|TRBV6-2/TRBV6-3|TRBJ2-5|-
TGTGCCAGCAGTTACCAGCTACTAGCGGGAGGAGGAGAGACCCAGTACTTC
CASSYQLLAGGGETQYF